The clone carrying this T cell receptor beta chain was seen at least ten times. Its antigen is unidentified. The CDR3 is cut off 3 residues early in the read; its end comes from the germline J gene. This entry comes from a study of T cell clonality in common variable immunodeficiency. Clones were read by immunoSEQ multiplex PCR, and TCRdb kept only the in-frame ones, dropping some. The sample shows approximately 45,000 clones, none of them appearing just once. Points from the study as a whole: Compared with healthy controls, CVID subjects showed increased TCRbeta clonality, mostly in about a third. CVID subjects shared fewer TCRbeta clones than healthy controls did. In common variable immunodeficiency, TCR beta chains reportedly carried fewer deletions and N-nucleotide insertions.

This CDR3 contains 12 residues. Germline lookup yields CDR1 LNHDA and CDR2 SQIVND (reference sequence). V dropped 3 bases and J dropped 5 bases, with 8 bases sitting between them. The clonotype comes from a person aged 18 to 70 in good health. The sample taken for sequencing was peripheral blood mononuclear cells. The chain carries TRBV19 and TRBJ2-7; D gene unclear. Incomplete CDR3 DNA: TGTGCCAGTAGTATCACAACAGACGAG. This codes for CASSITTDE. The whole CDR3 is CASSITTDEQYF.